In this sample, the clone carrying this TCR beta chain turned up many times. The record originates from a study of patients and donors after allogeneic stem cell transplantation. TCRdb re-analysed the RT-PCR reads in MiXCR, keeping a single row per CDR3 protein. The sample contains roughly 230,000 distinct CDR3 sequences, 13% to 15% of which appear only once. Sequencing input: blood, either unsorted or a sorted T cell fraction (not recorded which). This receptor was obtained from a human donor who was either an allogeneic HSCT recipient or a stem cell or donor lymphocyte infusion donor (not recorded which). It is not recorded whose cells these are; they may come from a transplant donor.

CDR3 sequence: CAISAGPSGSGETQYF. CDR3 nucleotides: TGTGCCATCAGTGCGGGCCCTAGCGGGAGTGGGGAGACCCAGTACTTC. The chain has TRBV10-3 and TRBJ2-5, with 10 bases fitting TRBD2. Unmatched junction bases numbered 10, after V lost 4 bases and J lost 5 bases. Germline V gives CDR1 ENHRY, CDR2 SYGVKD. This CDR3 comprises 16 residues.